These 9 T cell receptor beta chains came from one sample sequenced in a study of patients and donors after allogeneic stem cell transplantation. TCRdb reanalysed the RT-PCR reads using MiXCR and keeps one entry per CDR3 protein. Among about 230,000 distinct CDR3 sequences listed, less than 15% were seen once. The sequencing input was blood, either unsorted or a sorted T cell fraction (not recorded which). All receptors come from a human donor who was either an allogeneic HSCT recipient or a stem cell or donor lymphocyte infusion donor (not recorded which). It is not recorded whose cells these are; they may come from a transplant donor.

The chain joins TRBV7-2 to TRBJ2-5; 7 positions agree with TRBD1. Germline V lookup: CDR1 SGHTA, CDR2 FQGNSA. Losses at the gene ends were 6 bases for V and 4 bases for J; bases not matched to a gene: 11. The CDR3 totals 15 residues. CDR3 in DNA: TGTGCCAGCAGGCTGGCAACAGGGGACGGAGAGACCCAGTACTTC. Its translation is CASRLATGDGETQYF.

This clonotype appeared many times. The rearrangement joins TRBV12-3 or TRBV12-4 to TRBJ1-2; D gene ambiguous. The ends were cut back, 6 bases at V and 0 bases at J, with 11 bases in the middle. This CDR3 contains 14 residues. CDR3 bases: TGTGCCAGCAGCCCTATCTCGTCTAACTATGGCTACACCTTC. It codes for CASSPISSNYGYTF.

Ten or more counts support this clonotype. The V gene is TRBV29-1, the J gene TRBJ2-7, with a tentative D call TRBD2 (7 bases). The CDR3 consists of 13 residues. Germline assignment: CDR1 SQVTM and CDR2 ANQGSEA. Trimming shortened V by 4 bases and J by 6 bases, and 16 bases separated the two germline ends. DNA for the CDR3: TGCAGCGTTGCTATCCGGGGAGGGGGCGAGCAGTACTTC. Translating it yields CSVAIRGGGEQYF.

There are many counts of this clonotype. V is TRBV20-1 and J is TRBJ1-3; no clear D gene. Germline V gives CDR1 DFQATT, CDR2 SNEGSKA (reference sequence). The V end lost 0 bases, the J end lost 0 bases, and 12 bases lay between the germline ends. There are 16 residues in the CDR3. The chain's CDR3 is CSARDFVRASGNTIYF. CDR3 nucleotides: TGCAGTGCTAGAGATTTTGTTCGGGCCTCTGGAAACACCATATATTTT.

The chain employs TRBV6-2 or TRBV6-3 and TRBJ2-2, with TRBD2 as a possible D gene (5 bases). Looked up from germline, CDR1 is MNHEY and CDR2 is SVGEGT. V was clipped by 5 bases and J by 5 bases, with 18 bases between them. There are 16 residues in the CDR3. CDR3 bases: TGTGCCAGCAGTGGGAGACTATCTCCCGCAACCGGGGAGCTGTTTTTT. Translated, it gives CASSGRLSPATGELFF.

The CDR3 loop is CATSRGSLGGNEQYF. CDR3 DNA: TGTGCCACCAGCAGAGGGTCGTTAGGGGGTAACGAGCAGTACTTC. This chain joins TRBV15 and TRBJ2-7; D is possibly TRBD1 (6 bases). Between the trimmed V and J ends, which lost 1 base and 5 bases, there was a span of 15 bases. Germline values: CDR1 LNHNV, CDR2 YYDKDF (reference sequence). The CDR3 loop spans 15 amino acids.

This clonotype was seen at least ten times. The rearrangement links TRBV20-1 to TRBJ1-1; D not resolved. Per the germline V gene, CDR1 is DFQATT and CDR2 is SNEGSKA (reference sequence). V was clipped by 1 base and J by 2 bases, with 14 bases between them. This CDR3 comprises 15 residues. As DNA, the CDR3 is TGCAGTGCTAGAGTAATACTCGAACTAAACACTGAAGCTTTCTTT. It encodes CSARVILELNTEAFF.

The V gene is TRBV4-1, the J gene TRBJ1-1, with 7 bases identical to TRBD1. This CDR3 is built from 15 residues. Germline CDR1 MGHRA, CDR2 YSYEKL. The J segment lost 1 base and the V segment lost 4 bases, leaving 6 bases of the junction unmatched. In DNA form, the CDR3 reads TGCGCCAGCAGCCTCCAACCAGGGGGGAACACTGAAGCTTTCTTT. This encodes CASSLQPGGNTEAFF.

This chain links TRBV12-3 or TRBV12-4 with TRBJ1-2; D call uncertain. There are 14 residues in the CDR3. V gave up 3 bases and J gave up 1 base, with 9 bases separating them. The CDR3 DNA is TGTGCCAGCAGTTTCGGGGAAGGTAACTATGGCTACACCTTC. Translating it yields CASSFGEGNYGYTF.